The 27 T cell receptor beta chains listed next were all sequenced from one sample in a study of regulatory T cells in long-lasting Graves disease. Time point denoted: newly diagnosed GD, antithyroid drugs for less than 3 months. TCR sequences were obtained from RNA taken from PBMCs. Construction of the TCR beta libraries employed iRepertoire HTBI primers in conjunction with Arm-PCR of CDR3 regions. TCRdb independently ran MiXCR on the multiplex PCR reads; one entry per CDR3 protein. The top ten hold approximately 7.6% of the sample, which has hundreds of thousands of distinct CDR3 sequences, about 15% seen once. The same sample was also used in a study of T cells in Graves' hyperthyroidism and ophthalmopathy.

The sequenced sample was peripheral blood mononuclear cells (PBMCs), obtained at new diagnosis, from a patient treated with antithyroid drugs. The receptors derive from a woman between 40 and 55 years old with Graves disease.

CDR3 sequence (DNA): TGTGCTAGTGGTTTAGAGACAGGGGTTTTTTTTGGCTCTGGGGCCAACGTCCTGACTTTC. Amino acid sequence: CASGLETGVFFGSGANVLTF. The V call is TRBV12-5, the J call TRBJ2-6, with 8 bases aligning to TRBD1. The CDR3 is 20 residues long. Unmatched junction bases numbered 13, after V lost 3 bases and J lost 0 bases. Germline CDR1 is LGHNT and CDR2 is FRNRAP.

The V gene is TRBV29-1, the J gene TRBJ2-1, with 11 nucleotides matching TRBD1. This CDR3 has 15 amino acids. Trimming at V came to 7 bases and at J to 6 bases, leaving 11 bases not matched to a gene. Germline CDR1 SQVTM, CDR2 ANQGSEA. The chain's CDR3 is CSADLGDRGSNEQFF. CDR3 nucleotide sequence: TGCAGCGCAGACCTAGGGGACAGGGGGTCCAATGAGCAGTTCTTC.

This clonotype was detected many times. The chain joins TRBV11-3 to TRBJ1-6, with D hard to call. V was clipped by 5 bases and J by 7 bases, with 6 bases between them. CDR1 SGHNT and CDR2 YENEEA come from the germline V gene. This CDR3 is 12 amino acids long. The CDR3: CASSQKNSPLHF. In DNA, the CDR3 is TGTGCCAGCAGCCAGAAAAATTCACCCCTCCACTTT.

This clonotype was recorded a few times. V usage is TRBV19 and J usage is TRBJ2-7; D gene uncertain. Trimming cost V 4 bases and J 0 bases, with 7 bases left between them. CDR3 length: 13 residues. The germline V gene has CDR1 LNHDA and CDR2 SQIVND (reference sequence). In DNA, the CDR3 is TGTGCCAGTAGTAGCGGAGACTCCTACGAGCAGTACTTC. Translated: CASSSGDSYEQYF.

This clonotype appeared many times. The CDR3 protein is CASSHTANTDTQYF. The CDR3 nucleotides read TGTGCCAGCAGCCACACCGCCAACACAGATACGCAGTATTTT. V usage is TRBV28 and J usage is TRBJ2-3; no reliable D call. Germline V gives CDR1 MDHEN, CDR2 SYDVKM. The V and J ends lost 6 bases and 2 bases respectively, with 12 bases between them. CDR3 length: 14 amino acids.

The CDR3 region is CASSSQVAGVGDTQYF. CDR3 DNA: TGTGCCAGCAGCTCCCAGGTAGCGGGAGTAGGTGATACGCAGTATTTT. The chain combines TRBV7-3 with TRBJ2-3; 9 bases line up with TRBD2. CDR3 length: 16 amino acids. V was clipped by 4 bases and J by 6 bases; unmatched bases: 11. Germline lookup yields CDR1 SGHTA and CDR2 FQGTGA.

This chain joins TRBV19 and TRBJ2-7; 9 bases map to TRBD1. Germline V gives CDR1 LNHDA, CDR2 SQIVND (reference sequence). This CDR3 is 13 amino acids long. V shed 7 bases and J 5 bases; nucleotides not matched to a gene: 6. The CDR3 is CASKQTGGDEQYF. CDR3 nucleotide sequence: TGTGCCAGTAAACAAACAGGGGGCGACGAGCAGTACTTC.

The chain carries TRBV20-1 and TRBJ2-7; no clear D gene. CDR1 and CDR2 (germline): DFQATT, SNEGSKA (reference sequence). V shed 2 bases and J shed 1 base, with 6 bases lying between them. The length of the CDR3 is 12 residues. The CDR3 DNA reads TGCAGTGCTAGATATAGTTCCTACGAGCAGTACTTC. Its protein product is CSARYSSYEQYF.

The sample holds many counts of this clonotype. This rearrangement joins TRBV9 to TRBJ2-5; D is uncertain. This CDR3 has 17 amino acids. The germline V gene has CDR1 SGDLS and CDR2 YYNGEE. V was shortened by 3 bases and J by 2 bases, with 20 bases between the two germline ends. CDR3 amino acids: CASSERVLGSTQETQYF. The CDR3 nucleotides are TGTGCCAGCAGCGAGAGAGTCCTTGGGTCTACTCAAGAGACCCAGTACTTC.

This clonotype was recorded many times. This chain uses TRBV4-1 with TRBJ2-5; D gene ambiguous. Trimming took off 0 bases at V and 7 bases at J, with 3 bases between the two ends. Germline V gene sequence: CDR1 MGHRA, CDR2 YSYEKL. This CDR3 has 11 residues. The CDR3 is CASSQEGTQYF. CDR3 DNA: TGCGCCAGCAGCCAAGAGGGGACCCAGTACTTC.

This clonotype has at least ten counts. This rearrangement joins TRBV12-5 to TRBJ1-2; maybe TRBD1 (6 bases). The CDR3 contains 14 residues. CDR1 is LGHNT and CDR2 is FRNRAP in the germline V gene. The V end lost 4 bases, the J end lost 4 bases, and 13 bases lay between the germline ends. CDR3 nucleotides: TGTGCTAGTGGTTACCCAGACAGGATCTATGGCTACACCTTC. Translated, it gives CASGYPDRIYGYTF.

This clonotype showed up many times. The chain uses TRBV14 and TRBJ2-5; D assignment may be TRBD1 or TRBD2 (6 bases each). CDR3 size: 19 residues. Germline CDR1 and CDR2: SGHDN and FVKESK. Trimming shortened V by 4 bases and J by 1 base, and 25 bases separated the two germline ends. The CDR3 coding sequence is TGTGCCAGCAGCCCTGGTCCCCTGGGGGGCGGCCTAACCCAAGAGACCCAGTACTTC. Translation: CASSPGPLGGGLTQETQYF. Based on the CDR3 plus reference TRBV14 and TRBJ2-5, the full variable domain is EAGVTQFPSHSVIEKGQTVTLRCDPISGHDNLYWYRRVMGKEIKFLLHFVKESKQDESGMPNNRFLAERTGGTYSTLKVQPAELEDSGVYFCASSPGPLGGGLTQETQYFGPGTRLLVL.

This clonotype was counted many times. The rearrangement uses TRBV28 and TRBJ1-5; D not resolved. This CDR3 has 14 residues. Trimming removed 3 bases from V and 4 bases from J, with 10 bases in between. Per germline, CDR1 MDHEN and CDR2 SYDVKM. CDR3: CASSFRGTNQPQHF. CDR3 nucleotide sequence: TGTGCCAGCAGTTTTCGGGGAACGAATCAGCCCCAGCATTTT.

The V gene is TRBV6-1, the J gene TRBJ2-1; D unresolved. CDR1 and CDR2 (germline): MNHNS, SASEGT. V gave up 6 bases and J gave up 3 bases, with 9 bases separating them. CDR3 length: 13 amino acids. The CDR3 DNA reads TGTGCCAGCAGCATCGCAGGCTACAATGAGCAGTTCTTC. This encodes CASSIAGYNEQFF.

The chain couples TRBV6-1 to TRBJ1-3, with 9 bases aligning to TRBD1. The CDR3 is 17 amino acids. Germline CDR1 is MNHNS and CDR2 is SASEGT. With 5 bases clipped from V and 0 bases from J, the junction kept 8 bases outside the gene matches. CDR3 in DNA: TGTGCCAGCAGTACCCTTCGGGACAGGGCCTCTGGAAACACCATATATTTT. It encodes CASSTLRDRASGNTIYF.

At least ten counts were recorded for this clonotype. The chain carries TRBV3-1 and TRBJ2-1; 9 nucleotides match TRBD2. Looked up from germline, CDR1 is LGHDT and CDR2 is YNNKEL (reference sequence). This CDR3 contains 16 residues. The trim removed 1 base at V and 7 bases at J, leaving 8 bases unmatched. CDR3 DNA: TGTGCCAGCAGCCAAGTTTGGGCGGGAGGGCCGAATGAGCAGTTCTTC. Translation: CASSQVWAGGPNEQFF.

This clonotype has a handful of counts. This chain uses TRBV4-3 with TRBJ1-4, with D possibly matching TRBD1 (6 bases). V lost 0 bases to trimming and J lost 4 bases, with 9 bases between them. The CDR3 runs 15 residues. The germline V gene encodes CDR1 LGHNA and CDR2 YSLEER. The CDR3 reads CASSQERGVNEKLFF. DNA for the CDR3: TGCGCCAGCAGCCAAGAAAGGGGGGTTAATGAAAAACTGTTTTTT.

This clonotype has more than one count but fewer than ten. V usage is TRBV3-1 and J usage is TRBJ2-4; the match to TRBD2 covers 14 bases. Trimming removed 5 bases from V and 3 bases from J; junction bases left unmatched: 12. From germline, CDR1 is LGHDT and CDR2 YNNKEL (reference sequence). The length of the CDR3 is 19 residues. CDR3 bases: TGTGCCAGCAGCTACGCCGGGACTAGCGGGAGTAGGGGCAAAAACATTCAGTACTTC. It translates to CASSYAGTSGSRGKNIQYF. The full variable domain, its missing parts supplied by reference TRBV3-1 and TRBJ2-4, is DTAVSQTPKYLVTQMGNDKSIKCEQNLGHDTMYWYKQDSKKFLKIMFSYNNKELIINETVPNRFSPKSPDKAHLNLHINSLELGDSAVYFCASSYAGTSGSRGKNIQYFGAGTRLSVL.

This clonotype has a handful of counts. J is TRBJ2-7 and V is TRBV6-1; D possibly corresponds to TRBD1 (5 bases). This CDR3 has 13 amino acids. V gave up 6 bases and J gave up 3 bases, with 12 bases separating them. The germline V gene encodes CDR1 MNHNS and CDR2 SASEGT. The CDR3 sequence: CASSPDRNYEQYF. CDR3 DNA: TGTGCCAGCAGCCCAGACAGAAACTACGAGCAGTACTTC.

This chain uses TRBV11-2 with TRBJ2-5; 11 bases align to TRBD1. This CDR3 has 14 amino acids. V shed 5 bases, J shed 7 bases, and the junction held 6 bases outside the gene matches. Germline CDR1 reads SGHAT; CDR2 reads FQNNGV. CDR3 DNA sequence: TGTGCCAGCAGCCAAGGACAGGGGGCTTGGACCCAGTACTTC. Its protein is CASSQGQGAWTQYF. The variable domain in full, with the rest retrieved from reference TRBV11-2 and TRBJ2-5, is EAGVAQSPRYKIIEKRQSVAFWCNPISGHATLYWYQQILGQGPKLLIQFQNNGVVDDSQLPKDRFSAERLKGVDSTLKIQPAKLEDSAVYLCASSQGQGAWTQYFGPGTRLLVL.

V is TRBV5-6 and J is TRBJ2-7; maybe TRBD2 (6 bases). Germline V gives CDR1 SGHDT, CDR2 YYEEEE. The CDR3 covers 15 residues. V gave up 5 bases and J gave up 3 bases, with 18 bases separating them. CDR3 sequence: CASSFGSSVYYEQYF. CDR3 nucleotide sequence: TGTGCCAGCAGTTTCGGCTCTAGCGTTTACTACGAGCAGTACTTC.

The rearrangement joins TRBV5-1 to TRBJ1-6; D is possibly TRBD1 (5 bases). CDR1 and CDR2 (germline): SGHRS, YFSETQ. Trimming left V 0 bases short and J 5 bases short, with 9 bases between. The CDR3 has 15 amino acids. This chain's CDR3 is CASSLVGRNNSPLHF. CDR3 nucleotides: TGCGCCAGCAGCTTGGTGGGGCGCAATAATTCACCCCTCCACTTT.

This sequence joins TRBV12-3 or TRBV12-4 and TRBJ2-1; D may be TRBD1 (6 bases). The CDR3 sequence is 15 residues long. Trimming stripped 2 bases from V and 5 bases from J, with 13 bases between. The CDR3 protein is CASSLYREIDNEQFF. As DNA, the CDR3 is TGTGCCAGCAGTTTATACAGGGAAATAGACAATGAGCAGTTCTTC.

The table lists this clonotype with a few counts. The chain recombines TRBV3-1 with TRBJ1-5, with D possibly matching TRBD1 (5 bases). Trimming took off 1 base at V and 6 bases at J, with 10 bases between the two ends. Germline CDR1 is LGHDT and CDR2 is YNNKEL (reference sequence). This CDR3 region has 14 residues. In DNA form, the CDR3 reads TGTGCCAGCAGCCAAGTCGGGGGGGGTCAGCCCCAGCATTTT. This gives the protein CASSQVGGGQPQHF.

The V and J genes are TRBV2 and TRBJ2-1; the match to TRBD1 covers 12 bases. The CDR3 has 15 residues. Germline lookup yields CDR1 SNHLY and CDR2 FYNNEI. J was trimmed by 8 bases and V by 6 bases; bases with no gene match: 8. Here the CDR3 DNA reads TGTGCCAGCAGAGATCCGGGACAGGGGGCGGATGAGCAGTTCTTC. Its protein is CASRDPGQGADEQFF. The variable domain in full, with the rest retrieved from reference TRBV2 and TRBJ2-1, is EPEVTQTPSHQVTQMGQEVILRCVPISNHLYFYWYRQILGQKVEFLVSFYNNEISEKSEIFDDQFSVERPDGSNFTLKIRSTKLEDSAMYFCASRDPGQGADEQFFGPGTRLTVL.

In its sample, this clonotype was seen once. CDR3 loop: CASSLVELAGRSYEQYF. In nucleotides, the CDR3 is TGTGCCAGCAGTTTAGTGGAACTAGCGGGACGTTCCTACGAGCAGTACTTC. The rearrangement joins TRBV12-3 or TRBV12-4 to TRBJ2-7, with 10 bases identical to TRBD2. The CDR3 covers 17 residues. The V and J ends lost 1 base and 1 base, in that order; junction bases with no gene match: 7.

This clonotype showed up many times. The V and J genes are TRBV7-3 and TRBJ2-6; unclear D gene. Trimming pared 1 base from V and 4 bases from J, leaving 2 bases between. The CDR3 contains 13 residues. Germline V gene data show CDR1 as SGHTA and CDR2 as FQGTGA. CDR3: CASSLMGANVLTF. CDR3 nucleotides: TGTGCCAGCAGCTTAATGGGGGCCAACGTCCTGACTTTC.